This TCR beta chain is from a study of identical twins. Trimming took off 5 bases at V and 6 bases at J, with 14 bases between the two ends. The CDR3 runs to 13 residues. This clonotype was observed at least ten times. Template switching, a step in the protocol, added a universal primer site, and cDNA carried unique molecular identifiers. TCRdb fed the 5' RACE reads into MiXCR, producing one record per CDR3 protein. The repertoire holds 500,000 to 650,000 distinct CDR3 sequences, with around 7.4% as singletons. The same sample was also used in a study of yellow fever vaccine responses in identical twins. That source adds: Twins reportedly had a vaccine T cell response that seemed partly convergent, partly personalized.

V gene TRBV12-3 or TRBV12-4 combines with J gene TRBJ2-7, with D possibly matching TRBD2 (5 bases). Sequencing was performed on PBMCs. This clonotype originated in a woman between 18 and 30 years old in good health. The CDR3 DNA follows: TGTGCCAGCAGTCCCCTAGCTGTTGGCGAGCAGTACTTC. Its protein product is CASSPLAVGEQYF.